Here is one T cell receptor (beta chain) with its context. The data stem from a study of blood T cell repertoires in COVID-19. The data were produced by immunoSEQ multiplex PCR, yet TCRdb's version contains in-frame clones alone and is incomplete. The profile shows around 300,000 clones, roughly 88% of them singletons. This CDR3 is 15 amino acids long. The germline V gene encodes CDR1 DFQATT and CDR2 SNEGSKA (reference sequence). The J segment lost 6 bases and the V segment lost 3 bases, leaving 12 bases of the junction unmatched. The receptor was isolated from a woman between 65 and 79 years old with acute or convalescent COVID-19. V gene TRBV20-1 combines with J gene TRBJ2-3; 7 bases line up with TRBD1. Specimen: peripheral blood. The CDR3 region is CSASWRTGAVDTQYF. The CDR3 DNA reads as TGCAGTGCTAGTTGGCGGACAGGAGCAGTGGATACGCAGTATTTT.